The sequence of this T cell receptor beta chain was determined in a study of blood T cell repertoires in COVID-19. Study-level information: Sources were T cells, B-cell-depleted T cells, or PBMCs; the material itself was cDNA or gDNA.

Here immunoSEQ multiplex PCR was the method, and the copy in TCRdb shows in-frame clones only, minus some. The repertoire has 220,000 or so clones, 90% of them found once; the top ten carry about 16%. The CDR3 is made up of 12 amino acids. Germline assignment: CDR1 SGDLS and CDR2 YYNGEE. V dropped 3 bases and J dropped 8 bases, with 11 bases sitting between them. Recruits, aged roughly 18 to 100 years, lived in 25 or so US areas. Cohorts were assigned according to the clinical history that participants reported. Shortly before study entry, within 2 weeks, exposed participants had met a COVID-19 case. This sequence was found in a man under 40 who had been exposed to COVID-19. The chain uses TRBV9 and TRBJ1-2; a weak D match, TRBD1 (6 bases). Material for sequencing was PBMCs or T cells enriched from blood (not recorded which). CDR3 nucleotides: TGTGCCAGCAGCGCCCGACAGGACGGCTACACCTTC. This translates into CASSARQDGYTF.